The T cell receptor beta chain under discussion was sequenced for a study of Ad26.COV2.S vaccination and SARS-CoV-2 variants. Study information: Ad26.COV2.S was injected intramuscularly once or twice, 56 days apart.

Notes on the study in general: Researchers cautioned that TCR breadth and depth analyses may have underestimated total T cell responses.

A word on this clone: Its antigen is unidentified.

Treatment defined: around 19 received Ad26.COV2.S at low or high dose, single or two shots; roughly 5 received placebo; per-sample allocation not given. Sampling occurred on day 63 after the first vaccine or placebo injection. The CDR3 runs 14 residues. Germline CDR1 reads MNHEY; CDR2 reads SVGEGT. The ends were cut back, 2 bases at V and 3 bases at J, with 11 bases in the middle. Measured with immunoSEQ multiplex PCR; TCRdb has only the in-frame clones, and not every one. The data contain some 480,000 clones, roughly nine tenths of them singletons. The sequencing used peripheral blood, collected in a trial of Ad26.COV2.S vaccine versus placebo. The TCR was taken from a person between 18 and 65 years old who received the Ad26.COV2.S COVID-19 vaccine or a placebo. The V and J genes are TRBV6-2 or TRBV6-3 and TRBJ2-7; D may be TRBD2 (6 bases). This CDR3 is CASSYAYGGYEQYF. CDR3 DNA sequence: TGTGCCAGCAGTTACGCGTACGGGGGCTACGAGCAGTACTTC.